This TCR beta chain stems from a study of tumor and adjacent non-tumor tissue in lung cancer. Study context: Histology: 12 adenocarcinoma, a couple of squamous cell carcinoma, 1 small cell lung cancer. Overall study findings and caveats: Significantly higher TCR diversity was found in tumor than normal lung. Normal lung showed higher cumulative top 100 clone frequency than tumor.

Of note for this clonotype: Its antigen remains unidentified. A read error may account for a junction end that differs from germline.

The library came from three nested PCR rounds adapted from ARM-PCR protocols. TCRdb reanalysed the multiplex PCR reads using MiXCR and keeps one entry per CDR3 protein. This table has some 100,000 distinct CDR3 sequences, approximately 80% appearing once. CDR1 and CDR2 from the germline V gene are SGHAT and FQDESV (reference sequence). This CDR3 contains 18 residues. No cell sorting was done before RNA was extracted from the tissue. More than 3 cm separated this lung sample from the edge of the tumor. This TCR derives from a man between 60 and 75 years old with small cell lung cancer. The sequenced sample consisted of distant non-tumor lung tissue. The V and J genes are TRBV11-1 and TRBJ2-5; tentatively, D is TRBD1 (5 bases). CDR3 nucleotides: TGTGCCAGCAGCCTAATAGGGGCCCCAAGAGGATTTCAAGAGACACAGTACTTC. Amino acid sequence: CASSLIGAPRGFQETQYF.